This TCR beta chain was recovered during a study of blood T cell repertoires in COVID-19. Across the study: Sources were T cells, B-cell-depleted T cells, or PBMCs; the material itself was cDNA or gDNA.

Enrollees, about 18 to 95 years old, lived in 24 US areas. The table came from immunoSEQ multiplex PCR; TCRdb's copy has only in-frame clones and leaves some out. This table holds 320,000 or so clones, 80% to 90% found once. Sequenced: PBMCs or T cells enriched from blood (not recorded which). The TCR originated in a young man who had recovered from COVID-19.

CDR3 nucleotide sequence: TGTGCCAGCACAGGGTTACGGCATGGCTACACCTTC. Translation gives CASTGLRHGYTF. J is TRBJ1-2 and V is TRBV28; weak D call: TRBD1 (5 bases). The V end was cut by 7 bases, the J end by 6 bases, with 12 bases between. Looked up from germline, CDR1 is MDHEN and CDR2 is SYDVKM. CDR3 length equals 12 residues.